This record concerns one TCR beta chain sequence. The antigen remains unidentified. The record originates from a study of blood T cells in healthy people across ages. Points from the study as a whole: Higher diversity and more naive CD4+ cells were features of long-lived donors, compared to aged donors. Age advanced and TCR beta diversity per million T cells fell, roughly linearly.

Trimming took off 6 bases at V and 0 bases at J, with 9 bases between the two ends. Germline values: CDR1 MNHEY, CDR2 SMNVEV (reference sequence). The CDR3 consists of 14 residues. Using a J-beta primer mix together with a sample-barcoded 5' primer, a second PCR was run for about 7 to 12 cycles. Tagging of each cDNA molecule was performed by a template-switch adaptor with 12 random nucleotides. TCRdb re-analysed the 5' RACE reads in MiXCR, keeping a single row per CDR3 protein. The sample lists 600,000 or so distinct CDR3 sequences, roughly 20% seen once, with under 4% in the top ten. The specimen was blood. This TCR came from a man between 65 and 79 years old in good health. J is TRBJ1-3 and V is TRBV27; no firm D call. CDR3 sequence: CASSQSYSGNTIYF. In DNA form, the CDR3 reads TGTGCCAGCAGCCAATCGTACTCTGGAAACACCATATATTTT.